A single sample is the source of the 2 T cell receptor beta chains below, sequenced in a study of T-cell memory formation after mild COVID-19. TCRdb passed the 5' RACE reads through MiXCR, listing each CDR3 protein once. The repertoire holds 400,000 or so distinct CDR3 sequences, with around 20% as singletons. Sequenced sample: PBMCs or a T cell subset sorted from them (not recorded which). The receptor set was obtained from an adult woman who had mild COVID-19 (a few samples of this study predate the infection). Cell type and time point are not known.

The chain's CDR3 is CASSLGPGVSGYEQYF. In DNA form, the CDR3 reads TGTGCCAGCAGTTTAGGCCCGGGGGTGTCCGGATACGAGCAGTACTTC. The chain combines TRBV28 with TRBJ2-7; D perhaps matches TRBD2 (6 bases). From germline, CDR1 is MDHEN and CDR2 SYDVKM. V lost 2 bases and J 4 bases, leaving 18 bases between the germline ends. The CDR3 length is 16 residues.

This clonotype turned up a few times. The chain links TRBV2 to TRBJ2-5, with 7 bases that match TRBD1. After removal of 7 bases from V and 1 base from J, the junction contained 6 bases not matched to a gene. Germline V lookup: CDR1 SNHLY, CDR2 FYNNEI. The CDR3 has 14 amino acids. CDR3 coding DNA: TGTGCCAGCAAGCCAACAGGGGTCCAAGAGACCCAGTACTTC. As protein: CASKPTGVQETQYF.